This T cell receptor beta chain is from a study of T cells after yellow fever vaccination. Study-wide context: Where fractions had low cell numbers, libraries were prepared from them with the SMART-Seq v4 Ultra Low Input RNA kit. Study outcomes and limitations: Post-booster repertoires again held most primary-vaccination clones (roughly 96% CD4, about 88% CD8). Weaker in magnitude, the secondary response showed a faster peak on day 5 versus 15. Abundant clonotypes from the bulk population could have been carried over as contaminants into FACS-sorted repertoires.

The V gene end was trimmed by 7 bases and the J gene end by 10 bases; junction bases not matched to a gene: 6. Germline V lookup: CDR1 MNHNY, CDR2 SVGAGI (reference sequence). This CDR3 contains 13 residues. This clonotype showed up just a few times. Its antigen is still unknown. Via MiXCR, TCRdb re-called the 5' RACE reads, giving one row per CDR3 protein. The repertoire holds about 130,000 distinct CDR3 sequences, with more than 7.5% as singletons. The sequence was obtained from a young man who received the YFV17D yellow fever vaccine. The chain employs TRBV6-6 and TRBJ2-3; 12 bases match TRBD2. This material consisted of CD8+ T cells sorted from PBMCs, taken on the day of the yellow fever booster vaccination. The CDR3 nucleotides are TGTGCCAGCACCACGACTAGCGGGGGATCGCAGTATTTT. Its translation: CASTTTSGGSQYF.